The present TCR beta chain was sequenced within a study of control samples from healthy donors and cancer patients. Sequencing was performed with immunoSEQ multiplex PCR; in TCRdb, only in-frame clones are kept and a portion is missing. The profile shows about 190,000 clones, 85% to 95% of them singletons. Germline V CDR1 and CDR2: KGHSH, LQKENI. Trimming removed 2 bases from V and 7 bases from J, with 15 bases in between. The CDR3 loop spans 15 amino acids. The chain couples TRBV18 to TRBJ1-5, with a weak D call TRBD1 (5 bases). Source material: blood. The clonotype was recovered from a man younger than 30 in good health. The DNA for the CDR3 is TGTGCCAGCTCACCAAGTTTGGACACTAGCCAGCCCCAGCATTTT. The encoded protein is CASSPSLDTSQPQHF.